One sample yielded the 9 T cell receptor beta chains listed below, sequenced in a study of molecular identifiers for immune sequencing clone quantification. Via MiXCR, TCRdb re-called the PCR reads, giving one row per CDR3 protein. Of under 800,000 distinct CDR3 sequences in the sample, over 25% are singletons; the top ten hold 0.78%. Material: naive CD8+ T cells from blood, with Jurkat cell RNA spiked in. The sample's subset: FACS-sorted CD8+CD4-CCR7+CD45RA+ naive T cells. These receptors all stem from a human donor in good health. Some libraries in this study had Jurkat cell RNA spiked in.

Comment on this clonotype: This may stem from a read error, because a much larger clone lies one nucleotide away. This chain uses TRBV6-6 with TRBJ1-2; D is unclear. The CDR3 is 12 amino acids. CDR1 and CDR2 from the germline V gene are MNHNY and SVGAGI (reference sequence). Written as DNA, the CDR3 is TGTACCAGAACACCAGCAAACTATGGCTACACCTTC. This translates into CTRTPANYGYTF.

The chain carries TRBV7-6 and TRBJ2-1; D not resolved. CDR1 is SGHVS, CDR2 FNYEAQ, per germline. CDR3 length equals 17 residues. With 5 bases removed from V and 6 bases from J, the gap between germline ends came to 23 bases. CDR3 coding DNA: TGTGCCAGCAGCCCCAATGTGCCCCAAGCATCTCGCAATGAGCAGTTCTTC. Protein sequence: CASSPNVPQASRNEQFF.

This clonotype was recorded many times. The gene calls are TRBV6-6 and TRBJ2-3, with D unresolved. The CDR3 consists of 15 residues. V was cut by 2 bases and J by 2 bases, with 11 bases left in between. CDR1 is MNHNY and CDR2 is SVGAGI in the germline V gene (reference sequence). CDR3 DNA sequence: TGTGCCAGCAGTTACGTGAGCCCTACCACAGATACGCAGTATTTT. Encoded protein: CASSYVSPTTDTQYF.

Comments on this clonotype: One end of the junction fails to match germline, which may point to a read error. The chain couples TRBV6-2 or TRBV6-3 to TRBJ1-5, with D possibly matching TRBD1 (5 bases). Germline loops: CDR1 MNHEY, CDR2 SVGEGT. The CDR3 spans 19 residues. The CDR3 DNA follows: TGTGCCAGCAGTTACTCGCCCGGCGGCAGGGCTCTTACAAATCCGCCCCCGCATTTT. As protein: CASSYSPGGRALTNPPPHF.

This clonotype was detected ten times or more. The rearrangement joins TRBV6-1 to TRBJ2-4, with 9 bases lining up with TRBD1. The J segment lost 1 base and the V segment lost 5 bases, leaving 9 bases of the junction unmatched. There are 17 residues in the CDR3. Germline CDR1 MNHNS, CDR2 SASEGT. CDR3 amino acids: CASSSRGQGLAKNIQYF. CDR3 sequence (DNA): TGTGCCAGCAGTTCACGAGGACAGGGGTTGGCCAAAAACATTCAGTACTTC.

This clonotype has only one observation. The chain links TRBV27 to TRBJ2-7; 9 nucleotides line up with TRBD2. The CDR3 sequence is 16 residues long. Germline CDR1 reads MNHEY; CDR2 reads SMNVEV (reference sequence). V was clipped by 2 bases and J by 2 bases; unmatched bases: 7. The CDR3 region has the DNA TGTGCCAGCAGTTTAGATTGGTCTAGCGGGACCTACGAGCAGTACTTC. Its translation is CASSLDWSSGTYEQYF.

This clonotype was recorded at least ten times. The genes are TRBV20-1 and TRBJ2-7; D uncertain. Trimming stripped 5 bases from V and 0 bases from J, with 8 bases between. This CDR3 contains 12 residues. Germline V gene lookup returns CDR1 DFQATT and CDR2 SNEGSKA (reference sequence). The CDR3 DNA is TGCAGTGCTGGGAACAACTCCTACGAGCAGTACTTC. Translated: CSAGNNSYEQYF.

For this clonotype: Given a much more abundant clone one base away, this may be a read error. The genes are TRBV5-1 and TRBJ2-6; D gene ambiguous. This CDR3 has 22 amino acids. Trimming removed 3 bases at V and 0 bases at J, with 28 bases between. CDR1 is SGHRS and CDR2 is YFSETQ in the germline V gene. Here the CDR3 reads CASSSKRVDTHPLRSGANVLTF. The CDR3 nucleotides read TGCGCCAGCAGCTCGAAAAGAGTAGACACACACCCTCTTCGCTCTGGGGCCAACGTCCTGACTTTC. The full variable domain, with the rest looked up from reference TRBV5-1 and TRBJ2-6, is KAGVTQTPRYLIKTRGQQVTLSCSPISGHRSVSWYQQTPGQGLQFLFEYFSETQRNKGNFPGRFSGRQFSNSRSEMNVSTLELGDSALYLCASSSKRVDTHPLRSGANVLTFGAGSRLTVL.

At least ten counts were recorded for this clonotype. The gene calls are TRBV7-2 and TRBJ2-5; D is possibly TRBD1 (6 bases). The V end was cut by 4 bases, the J end by 5 bases, with 14 bases between. Per germline, CDR1 SGHTA and CDR2 FQGNSA. The length of the CDR3 is 14 residues. The CDR3 spells CASSSSWGLETQYF. For the CDR3, the DNA is TGTGCCAGCAGCTCCTCATGGGGGCTGGAGACCCAGTACTTC.